Each of the 31 T cell receptor beta chains below was sequenced from the same sample in a study of response to subunit inactivated influenza vaccine. MiXCR, applied by TCRdb to the RT-PCR reads, yields one record per CDR3 protein. The sample carries a few hundred thousand distinct CDR3 sequences, approximately 23% recorded once. This specimen consisted of PBMCs from blood, obtained about 20 months after vaccination. These receptors were collected from a man between 50 and 69 years old who received an inactivated influenza vaccine.

The chain is built from TRBV15 and TRBJ2-5; D might be TRBD1 (5 bases). With 0 bases removed from V and 2 bases from J, the gap between germline ends came to 13 bases. Per the germline V gene, CDR1 is LNHNV and CDR2 is YYDKDF (reference sequence). CDR3 length equals 16 residues. CDR3 protein: CATSRDFLTVQETQYF. The DNA for the CDR3 is TGTGCCACCAGCAGAGATTTCTTGACAGTTCAAGAGACCCAGTACTTC.

The chain has TRBV12-3 or TRBV12-4 and TRBJ1-1, with unresolved D. V lost 7 bases and J lost 9, with 15 bases in between. The CDR3 is 12 residues long. The CDR3: CASTTRFFKAFF. The DNA for the CDR3 is TGTGCCAGCACTACCAGGTTTTTCAAAGCTTTCTTT.

This clonotype was counted a few times. The CDR3 reads CASPPGQGYQPQHF. The CDR3 nucleotides read TGTGCCAGCCCTCCGGGACAGGGCTATCAGCCCCAGCATTTT. The chain joins TRBV7-6 to TRBJ1-5; 9 bases fit TRBD1. Trimming removed 8 bases from V and 5 bases from J; junction bases left unmatched: 7. CDR1 SGHVS and CDR2 FNYEAQ come from the germline V gene. This CDR3 has 14 amino acids.

About this clonotype itself: The germline gene is not matched at one end of the junction; a read error may be the cause. The gene calls are TRBV7-8 and TRBJ2-5; D is unresolved. This CDR3 has 15 amino acids. Per the germline V gene, CDR1 is SGHVS and CDR2 is FQNEAQ. In DNA form, the CDR3 reads TGTGCCAGCAGATTAGGGCGGATTTCACAAGAGACCCAGTACTTC. Translated, it gives CASRLGRISQETQYF.

The chain has TRBV4-1 and TRBJ2-5, with no clear D. Trimming took off 0 bases at V and 0 bases at J, with 8 bases between the two ends. This CDR3 has 15 amino acids. CDR1 is MGHRA, CDR2 YSYEKL, per germline. The CDR3 DNA sequence: TGCGCCAGCAGCCAAGAAGCTAACTACCAAGAGACCCAGTACTTC. Protein product: CASSQEANYQETQYF.

This clonotype was found a few times. Written as DNA, the CDR3 is TGCGCCAGCAGCCAAGCTCTTTGGGGTGCTGAAGCTTTCTTT. It translates to CASSQALWGAEAFF. The chain is built from TRBV4-3 and TRBJ1-1, with D hard to call. CDR3 length: 14 amino acids. Germline V lookup: CDR1 LGHNA, CDR2 YSLEER. Trimming pared 1 base from V and 6 bases from J, leaving 12 bases between.

This chain links TRBV29-1 with TRBJ1-1; the match to TRBD1 covers 7 bases. Germline CDR1 and CDR2: SQVTM and ANQGSEA. V lost 1 base to trimming and J lost 1 base; unmatched junction nucleotides: 3. The CDR3 runs to 14 residues. The CDR3 sequence: CSVEVGTANTEAFF. The CDR3 bases are TGCAGCGTTGAAGTGGGGACAGCGAACACTGAAGCTTTCTTT. The whole variable domain, remainder taken from reference TRBV29-1 and TRBJ1-1, is SAVISQKPSRDICQRGTSLTIQCQVDSQVTMMFWYRQQPGQSLTLIATANQGSEATYESGFVIDKFPISRPNLTFSTLTVSNMSPEDSSIYLCSVEVGTANTEAFFGQGTRLTVV.

A word on this clonotype: Germline is not matched at one junction end, which may reflect a read error. The chain links TRBV14 to TRBJ1-4; the D gene is possibly TRBD1 (5 bases). CDR1 SGHDN and CDR2 FVKESK come from the germline V gene. The CDR3 is 13 amino acids. CDR3 residues: CASSYNRNEELFF. DNA for the CDR3: TGTGCCAGCAGTTACAACAGGAATGAAGAACTGTTTTTT. The entire variable domain, with the rest obtained from reference TRBV14 and TRBJ1-4, is as follows: EAGVTQFPSHSVIEKGQTVTLRCDPISGHDNLYWYRRVMGKEIKFLLHFVKESKQDESGMPNNRFLAERTGGTYSTLKVQPAELEDSGVYFCASSYNRNEELFFGSGTQLSVL.

The rearrangement joins TRBV10-1 to TRBJ2-7, with TRBD2 identical over 11 bases. The CDR3 covers 16 residues. J lost 6 bases, V lost 7 bases, and 14 bases had no gene match. Germline CDR1 reads WNHNN; CDR2 reads SYGVQD (reference sequence). The CDR3 loop is CASMKITSGRQSEQYF. As DNA, the CDR3 is TGCGCCAGCATGAAAATAACTAGCGGGAGACAAAGCGAGCAGTACTTC.

In this sample, this clonotype turned up a few times. The chain carries TRBV11-2 and TRBJ2-3, with D unresolved. This CDR3 region has 12 residues. Germline values: CDR1 SGHAT, CDR2 FQNNGV. Trimming shortened V by 5 bases and J by 4 bases, and 7 bases separated the two germline ends. CDR3 loop: CASSTSPDTQYF. DNA of the CDR3: TGTGCCAGCAGCACCAGCCCAGATACGCAGTATTTT.

V and J are TRBV10-3 and TRBJ2-1; a possible D gene is TRBD2 (5 bases). Germline V gene data show CDR1 as ENHRY and CDR2 as SYGVKD. V lost 2 bases to trimming and J lost 7 bases, with 12 bases between them. The CDR3 is 14 residues long. The CDR3 sequence is CAISEEAGGNEQFF. The CDR3 DNA reads TGTGCCATCAGTGAGGAGGCGGGCGGGAATGAGCAGTTCTTC.

The sample holds many counts of this clonotype. The chain recombines TRBV12-3 or TRBV12-4 with TRBJ1-4; 9 positions match TRBD1. This CDR3 is 20 amino acids long. V shed 6 bases and J 1 base; nucleotides not matched to a gene: 18. CDR3 sequence (DNA): TGTGCCAGCAGAACTACCGGGACAGGGAGGAGGATGAAAACTAATGAAAAACTGTTTTTT. This codes for CASRTTGTGRRMKTNEKLFF.

The chain employs TRBV29-1 and TRBJ2-7; 7 bases align to TRBD2. V was pared by 5 bases and J by 3 bases, with 4 bases of the junction left unmatched. There are 12 residues in the CDR3. The germline gives CDR1 SQVTM, CDR2 ANQGSEA. CDR3 protein: CSVSRDYYEQYF. Written as DNA, the CDR3 is TGCAGCGTTAGCCGGGACTACTACGAGCAGTACTTC.

The rearrangement links TRBV6-5 to TRBJ2-3; D possibly corresponds to TRBD2 (6 bases). Trimming cost V 2 bases and J 6 bases, with 12 bases left between them. In germline, CDR1 is MNHEY, CDR2 SVGAGI. The CDR3 has 14 residues. CDR3 sequence (DNA): TGTGCCAGCAGTTACGACGGAGGGATGGATACGCAGTATTTT. It is translated as CASSYDGGMDTQYF.

This clonotype was observed a few times. The chain employs TRBV6-5 and TRBJ1-4; maybe TRBD1 (6 bases). Germline assignment: CDR1 MNHEY and CDR2 SVGAGI. The CDR3 length is 14 residues. The germline V and J ends were trimmed by 3 bases and 6 bases, with 11 bases remaining between them. Here the CDR3 reads CASSYLSGDEKLFF. The CDR3 DNA reads TGTGCCAGCAGTTATCTTTCAGGGGATGAAAAACTGTTTTTT.

The sample holds many counts of this clonotype. J is TRBJ1-2 and V is TRBV20-1; possibly TRBD1 for D (6 bases). Germline-derived CDR1 and CDR2 are DFQATT and SNEGSKA (reference sequence). V lost 2 bases and J lost 6, with 10 bases in between. The length of the CDR3 is 12 residues. CDR3 sequence (DNA): TGCAGTGCTAGACCACAGGGTGATGGCTACACCTTC. It codes for CSARPQGDGYTF.

This clonotype has only a few counts. The genes are TRBV18 and TRBJ2-7; either TRBD1 or TRBD2 may fit D (5 bases each). The CDR3 length is 15 residues. The germline CDR1 and CDR2 sequences are KGHSH and LQKENI. V was cut by 3 bases and J by 1 base, with 13 bases left in between. This chain's CDR3 is CASSPNGTRSYEQYF. DNA for the CDR3: TGTGCCAGCTCACCGAACGGGACGAGATCCTACGAGCAGTACTTC. Full variable domain (outside the CDR3, taken from reference TRBV18 and TRBJ2-7): NAGVMQNPRHLVRRRGQEARLRCSPMKGHSHVYWYRQLPEEGLKFMVYLQKENIIDESGMPKERFSAEFPKEGPSILRIQQVVRGDSAAYFCASSPNGTRSYEQYFGPGTRLTVT.

This sequence joins TRBV12-3 or TRBV12-4 and TRBJ2-7, with a tentative D call TRBD1 (6 bases). The CDR3 covers 13 residues. Trimming cost V 6 bases and J 3 bases, with 12 bases left between them. In DNA form, the CDR3 reads TGTGCCAGCAGACGAGGACAGTTCTACGAGCAGTACTTC. It is translated as CASRRGQFYEQYF.

This clonotype was picked up a small number of times. V gene TRBV4-3 combines with J gene TRBJ1-2; 9 nucleotides agree with TRBD1. The CDR3 is 14 residues long. V shed 4 bases and J 6 bases; nucleotides not matched to a gene: 6. Germline loops: CDR1 LGHNA, CDR2 YSLEER. The CDR3 here is CASSRGTGIHGYTF. In DNA form, the CDR3 reads TGCGCCAGCAGCCGGGGGACAGGGATCCATGGCTACACCTTC.

This clonotype was seen a few times. This sequence joins TRBV29-1 and TRBJ2-3; TRBD2 is a possible D gene (6 bases). There are 12 residues in the CDR3. Trimming shortened V by 7 bases and J by 8 bases, and 16 bases separated the two germline ends. From germline, CDR1 is SQVTM and CDR2 ANQGSEA. The CDR3 sequence is CSGHSGDPTQYF. In nucleotides, the CDR3 is TGCAGCGGACACTCGGGAGATCCTACGCAGTATTTT.

This clonotype was seen more than once but under ten times. The rearrangement links TRBV15 to TRBJ2-3; no definite D call. The CDR3 length is 13 residues. The germline CDR1 and CDR2 sequences are LNHNV and YYDKDF (reference sequence). The germline V and J ends were trimmed by 0 bases and 5 bases, with 6 bases remaining between them. CDR3 protein: CATSRDWGDTQYF. The DNA of the CDR3 is TGTGCCACCAGCAGAGATTGGGGAGATACGCAGTATTTT. Full variable domain (rest looked up from reference TRBV15 and TRBJ2-3): DAMVIQNPRYQVTQFGKPVTLSCSQTLNHNVMYWYQQKSSQAPKLLFHYYDKDFNNEADTPDNFQSRRPNTSFCFLDIRSPGLGDTAMYLCATSRDWGDTQYFGPGTRLTVL.

This clonotype has at least ten counts. The CDR3 region is CASSRQGGDYGYTF. DNA of the CDR3: TGTGCCAGCAGCCGACAGGGTGGTGACTATGGCTACACCTTC. The chain joins TRBV7-9 to TRBJ1-2; 7 bases are shared with TRBD1. The CDR3 is 14 residues long. CDR1 SEHNR and CDR2 FQNEAQ come from the germline V gene (reference sequence). The trim removed 5 bases at V and 3 bases at J, leaving 6 bases unmatched.

This clonotype was observed a few times. The chain carries TRBV7-9 and TRBJ1-4; D possibly corresponds to TRBD1 (5 bases). Germline V gene data show CDR1 as SEHNR and CDR2 as FQNEAQ (reference sequence). The ends were cut back, 7 bases at V and 5 bases at J, with 17 bases in the middle. The CDR3 contains 15 residues. CDR3 region: CASTNRGRLNEKLFF. Written as DNA, the CDR3 is TGTGCCAGCACCAATAGGGGCAGGCTAAATGAAAAACTGTTTTTT.

This clonotype was observed at least ten times. Germline is not matched at one junction end, which may reflect a read error. The CDR3 nucleotides read TGCGCCAGCAGCCAAGGCAATCAGCCCCAGCATTTT. Translating gives CASSQGNQPQHF. The chain links TRBV14 to TRBJ1-5; D is undetermined. The germline V gene has CDR1 SGHDN and CDR2 FVKESK. The length of the CDR3 is 12 residues.

The CDR3 region has the DNA TGCAGCGTTGGGCGCGACAGGGGGCTCCTTCTCTATTGGGAGCAGTACTTC. Protein sequence: CSVGRDRGLLLYWEQYF. The rearrangement links TRBV29-1 to TRBJ2-7, with 10 bases fitting TRBD1. The CDR3 has 17 amino acids. Trimming removed 4 bases from V and 7 bases from J; junction bases left unmatched: 19. Germline V gives CDR1 SQVTM, CDR2 ANQGSEA.

This clonotype has ten or more counts. This sequence joins TRBV7-9 and TRBJ1-1, with TRBD1 matching over 7 bases. The CDR3 runs to 21 residues. Germline V CDR1 and CDR2: SEHNR, FQNEAQ (reference sequence). V shed 5 bases and J 0 bases; nucleotides not matched to a gene: 24. CDR3 coding DNA: TGTGCCAGCAGCCGTACACTCATAGGCCGGGACAGATATCGAATGAACACTGAAGCTTTCTTT. Translated: CASSRTLIGRDRYRMNTEAFF.

This clonotype showed up just a few times. J is TRBJ1-2 and V is TRBV25-1; D gene ambiguous. The V and J ends lost 5 bases and 5 bases respectively, with 24 bases between them. The CDR3 is made up of 17 amino acids. The germline V gene has CDR1 MGHDK and CDR2 SYGVNS. The CDR3 spells CASSPKYATGDIYGYTF. The CDR3 nucleotides are TGTGCCAGCAGTCCAAAATACGCCACTGGAGATATATATGGCTACACCTTC.

The rearrangement joins TRBV6-5 to TRBJ2-1; no reliable D call. Trimming stripped 2 bases from V and 6 bases from J, with 17 bases between. Germline V lookup: CDR1 MNHEY, CDR2 SVGAGI. This CDR3 has 16 residues. The CDR3 protein is CASSYRLTNGLNEQFF. CDR3 nucleotide sequence: TGTGCCAGCAGTTACAGGCTTACGAACGGCCTCAATGAGCAGTTCTTC.

The J gene is TRBJ1-6, the V gene TRBV21-1. TRBV21-1 is tagged as a pseudogene. The CDR3 consists of 15 residues. CDR3 residues: CASSKLLADNSHLHF. CDR3 bases: TGTGCCAGCAGCAAACTGCTGGCAGATAATTCACACCTCCACTTT.

The V and J genes are TRBV12-3 or TRBV12-4 and TRBJ2-1; 7 bases agree with TRBD1. The J segment lost 0 bases and the V segment lost 5 bases, leaving 7 bases of the junction unmatched. This CDR3 has 16 residues. The CDR3 DNA reads TGTGCCAGCAGTCTACAGGGGTTAAGCTCCTACAATGAGCAGTTCTTC. Translation: CASSLQGLSSYNEQFF.

The chain carries TRBV28 and TRBJ1-4; D uncertain. CDR1 and CDR2 from the germline V gene are MDHEN and SYDVKM. V lost 2 bases to trimming and J lost 14 bases, with 9 bases between them. The CDR3 contains 11 residues. CDR3 nucleotides: TGTGCCAGCAGTTTAAGCAGGCAGCTGTTTTTT. It specifies CASSLSRQLFF.